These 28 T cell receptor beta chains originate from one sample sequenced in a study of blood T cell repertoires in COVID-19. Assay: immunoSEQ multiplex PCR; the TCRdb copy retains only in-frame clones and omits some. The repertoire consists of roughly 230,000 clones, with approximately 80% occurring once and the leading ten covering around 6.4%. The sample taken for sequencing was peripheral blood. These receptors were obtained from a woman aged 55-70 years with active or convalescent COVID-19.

CDR3 in DNA: TGTGCCAGCAGCTTGGTAGCTACGTACAATGAGCAGTTCTTC. Its protein product is CASSLVATYNEQFF. The chain is built from TRBV5-4 and TRBJ2-1, with no clear D. Between the trimmed V and J ends, which lost 0 bases and 4 bases, there was a span of 8 bases. Per germline, CDR1 SGHNT and CDR2 YYREEE (reference sequence). The CDR3 runs 14 residues.

The CDR3 sequence: CASSPWPTGEETQYF. Here the CDR3 DNA reads TGCGCCAGCAGCCCGTGGCCGACGGGTGAGGAGACCCAGTACTTC. The chain joins TRBV5-1 to TRBJ2-5; D is ambiguous. V was trimmed by 4 bases and J by 5 bases, leaving 18 bases between them. The germline V gene has CDR1 SGHRS and CDR2 YFSETQ. This CDR3 has 15 residues.

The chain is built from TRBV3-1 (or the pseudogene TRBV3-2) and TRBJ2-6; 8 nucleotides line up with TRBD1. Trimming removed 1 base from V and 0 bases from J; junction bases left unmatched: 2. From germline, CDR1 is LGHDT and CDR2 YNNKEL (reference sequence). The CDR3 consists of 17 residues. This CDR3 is CASSQGTGLSGANVLTF. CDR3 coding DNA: TGTGCCAGCAGCCAAGGGACAGGGCTCTCTGGGGCCAACGTCCTGACTTTC.

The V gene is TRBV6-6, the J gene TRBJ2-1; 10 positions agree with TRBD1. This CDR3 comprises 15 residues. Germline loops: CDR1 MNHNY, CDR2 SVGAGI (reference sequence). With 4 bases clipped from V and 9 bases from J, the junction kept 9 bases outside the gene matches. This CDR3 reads CASSSRDRGMGEQFF. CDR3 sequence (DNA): TGTGCCAGCAGTTCTCGGGACAGGGGAATGGGTGAGCAGTTCTTC.

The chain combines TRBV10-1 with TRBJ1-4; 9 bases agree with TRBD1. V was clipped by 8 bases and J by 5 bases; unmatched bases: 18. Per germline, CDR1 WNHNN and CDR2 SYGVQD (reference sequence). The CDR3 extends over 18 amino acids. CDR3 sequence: CASQTWTGASWRNEKLFF. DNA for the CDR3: TGCGCCAGCCAAACTTGGACAGGGGCTTCGTGGAGAAATGAAAAACTGTTTTTT.

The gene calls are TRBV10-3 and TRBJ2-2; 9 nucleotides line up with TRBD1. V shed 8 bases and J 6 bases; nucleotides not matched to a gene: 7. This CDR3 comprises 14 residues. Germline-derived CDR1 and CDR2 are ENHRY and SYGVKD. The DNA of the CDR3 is TGTGCCATCTCACAGGGGGACAGGGCCGGGGAGCTGTTTTTT. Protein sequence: CAISQGDRAGELFF.

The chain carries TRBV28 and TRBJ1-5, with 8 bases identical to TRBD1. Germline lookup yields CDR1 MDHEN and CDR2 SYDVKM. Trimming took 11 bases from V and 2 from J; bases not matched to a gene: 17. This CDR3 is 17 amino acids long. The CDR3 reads CALATGANPPGNQPQHF. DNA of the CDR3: TGTGCCTTAGCGACAGGGGCTAACCCTCCGGGCAATCAGCCCCAGCATTTT.

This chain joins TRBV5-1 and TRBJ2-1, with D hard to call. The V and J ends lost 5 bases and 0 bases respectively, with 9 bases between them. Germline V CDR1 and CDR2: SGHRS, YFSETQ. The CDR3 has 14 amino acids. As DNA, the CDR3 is TGCGCCAGCAGTATCTCGAGCTCCTACAATGAGCAGTTCTTC. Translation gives CASSISSSYNEQFF.

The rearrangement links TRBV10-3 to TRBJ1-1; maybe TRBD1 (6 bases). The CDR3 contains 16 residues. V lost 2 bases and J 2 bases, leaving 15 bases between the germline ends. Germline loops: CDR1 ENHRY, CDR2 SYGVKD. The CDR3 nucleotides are TGTGCCATCAGTGAGGAATTAACAGGGTACAACACTGAAGCTTTCTTT. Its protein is CAISEELTGYNTEAFF.

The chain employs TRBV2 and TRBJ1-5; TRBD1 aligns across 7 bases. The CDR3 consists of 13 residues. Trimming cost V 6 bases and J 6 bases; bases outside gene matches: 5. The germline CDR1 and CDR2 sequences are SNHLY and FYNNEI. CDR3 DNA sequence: TGTGCCAGCAGGGCACAGGGGACTCAGCCCCAGCATTTT. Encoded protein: CASRAQGTQPQHF. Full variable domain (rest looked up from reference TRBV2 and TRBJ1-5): EPEVTQTPSHQVTQMGQEVILRCVPISNHLYFYWYRQILGQKVEFLVSFYNNEISEKSEIFDDQFSVERPDGSNFTLKIRSTKLEDSAMYFCASRAQGTQPQHFGDGTRLSIL.

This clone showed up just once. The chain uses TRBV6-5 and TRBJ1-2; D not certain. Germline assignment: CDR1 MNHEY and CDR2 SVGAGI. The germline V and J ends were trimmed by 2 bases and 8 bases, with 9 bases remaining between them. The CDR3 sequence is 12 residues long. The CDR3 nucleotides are TGTGCCAGCAGTTACAAGAGACTGGGCTACACCTTC. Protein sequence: CASSYKRLGYTF.

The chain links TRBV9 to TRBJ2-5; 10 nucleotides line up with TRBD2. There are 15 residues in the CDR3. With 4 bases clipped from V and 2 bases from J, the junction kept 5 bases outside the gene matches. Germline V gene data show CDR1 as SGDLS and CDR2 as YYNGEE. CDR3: CASSPRLAGQETQYF. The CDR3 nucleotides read TGTGCCAGCAGCCCAAGACTAGCGGGTCAAGAGACCCAGTACTTC.

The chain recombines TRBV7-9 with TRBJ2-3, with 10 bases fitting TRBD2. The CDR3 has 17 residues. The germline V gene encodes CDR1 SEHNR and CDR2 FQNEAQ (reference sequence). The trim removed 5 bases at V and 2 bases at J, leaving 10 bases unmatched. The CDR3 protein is CASSPRVAGGTTDTQYF. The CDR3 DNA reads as TGTGCCAGCAGCCCTAGGGTAGCGGGGGGAACCACAGATACGCAGTATTTT.

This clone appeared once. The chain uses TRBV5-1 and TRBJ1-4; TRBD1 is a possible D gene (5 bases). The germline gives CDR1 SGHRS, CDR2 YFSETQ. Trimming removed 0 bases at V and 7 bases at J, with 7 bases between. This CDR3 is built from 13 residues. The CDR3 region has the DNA TGCGCCAGCAGCTTGGGCGGGGGTGAAAAACTGTTTTTT. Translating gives CASSLGGGEKLFF.

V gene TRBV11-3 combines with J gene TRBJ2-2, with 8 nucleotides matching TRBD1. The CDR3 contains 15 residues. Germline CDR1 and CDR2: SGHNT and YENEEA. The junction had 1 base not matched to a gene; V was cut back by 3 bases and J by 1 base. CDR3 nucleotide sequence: TGTGCCAGCAGCTTCGGGACAGGGAACACCGGGGAGCTGTTTTTT. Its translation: CASSFGTGNTGELFF.

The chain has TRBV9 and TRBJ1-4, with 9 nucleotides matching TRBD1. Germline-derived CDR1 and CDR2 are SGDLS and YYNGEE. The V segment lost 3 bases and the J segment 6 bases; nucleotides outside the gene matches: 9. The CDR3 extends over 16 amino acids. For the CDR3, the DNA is TGTGCCAGCAGCGGGAGGGACAGGGCCAACTATGAAAAACTGTTTTTT. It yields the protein CASSGRDRANYEKLFF.

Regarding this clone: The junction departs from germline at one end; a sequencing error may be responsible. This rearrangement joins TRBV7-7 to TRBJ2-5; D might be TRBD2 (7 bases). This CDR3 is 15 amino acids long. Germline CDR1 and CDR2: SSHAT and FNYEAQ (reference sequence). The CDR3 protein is CASSLGGGLRETQYF. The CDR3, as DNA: TGTGCTAGCAGCTTAGGGGGGGGACTGCGGGAGACCCAGTACTTC.

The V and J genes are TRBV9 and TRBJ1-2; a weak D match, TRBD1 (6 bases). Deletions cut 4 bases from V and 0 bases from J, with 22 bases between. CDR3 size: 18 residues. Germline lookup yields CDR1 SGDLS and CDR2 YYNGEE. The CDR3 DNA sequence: TGTGCCAGCAGCCCTCTCTTAGCAGGGGTAGGAGCTAACTATGGCTACACCTTC. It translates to CASSPLLAGVGANYGYTF. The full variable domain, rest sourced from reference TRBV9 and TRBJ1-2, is DSGVTQTPKHLITATGQRVTLRCSPRSGDLSVYWYQQSLDQGLQFLIQYYNGEERAKGNILERFSAQQFPDLHSELNLSSLELGDSALYFCASSPLLAGVGANYGYTFGSGTRLTVV.

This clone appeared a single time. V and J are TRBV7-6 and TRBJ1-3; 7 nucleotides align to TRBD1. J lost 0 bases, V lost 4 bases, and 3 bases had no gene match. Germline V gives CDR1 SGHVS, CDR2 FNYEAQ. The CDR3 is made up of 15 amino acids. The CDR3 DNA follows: TGTGCCAGCAGCTCCCGGGACAGCTCTGGAAACACCATATATTTT. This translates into CASSSRDSSGNTIYF.

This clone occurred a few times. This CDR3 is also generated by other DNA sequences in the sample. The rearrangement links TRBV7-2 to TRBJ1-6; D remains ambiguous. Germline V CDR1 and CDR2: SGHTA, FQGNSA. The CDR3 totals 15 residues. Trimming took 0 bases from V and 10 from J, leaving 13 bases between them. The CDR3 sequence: CASSLALGEGSPLHF. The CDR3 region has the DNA TGTGCCAGCAGCTTAGCTCTAGGAGAGGGATCACCCCTCCACTTT.

The CDR3 region is CASSPTGADEKLFF. CDR3 DNA: TGTGCCAGCAGCCCGACAGGGGCGGATGAAAAACTGTTTTTT. The chain joins TRBV6-5 to TRBJ1-4, with TRBD1 matching over 8 bases. V gave up 6 bases and J gave up 6 bases; unmatched junction bases: 6. CDR1 is MNHEY and CDR2 is SVGAGI in the germline V gene. This CDR3 is built from 14 residues.

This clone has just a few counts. The CDR3 spells CASSPPLAGVLKETQYF. In nucleotides, the CDR3 is TGTGCCAGCAGCCCCCCTCTAGCGGGGGTCCTCAAAGAGACCCAGTACTTC. The chain couples TRBV7-8 to TRBJ2-5; 10 nucleotides match TRBD2. V gave up 5 bases and J gave up 3 bases; unmatched junction bases: 12. The germline V gene has CDR1 SGHVS and CDR2 FQNEAQ. There are 17 residues in the CDR3.

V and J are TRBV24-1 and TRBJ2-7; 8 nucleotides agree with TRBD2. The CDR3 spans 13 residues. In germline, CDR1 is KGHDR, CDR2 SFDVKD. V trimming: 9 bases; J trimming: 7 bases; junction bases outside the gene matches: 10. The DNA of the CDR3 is TGTGCCACCGGGGCGGCGGGGGGCTTTGAGCAGTACTTC. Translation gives CATGAAGGFEQYF.

DNA of the CDR3: TGTGCCAGCACCCACCCGGGCACAGATACGCAGTATTTT. Translated, it gives CASTHPGTDTQYF. The chain is built from TRBV6-5 and TRBJ2-3; D is unclear. V was trimmed by 7 bases and J by 1 base, leaving 9 bases between them. Germline V lookup: CDR1 MNHEY, CDR2 SVGAGI. The CDR3 length is 13 residues.

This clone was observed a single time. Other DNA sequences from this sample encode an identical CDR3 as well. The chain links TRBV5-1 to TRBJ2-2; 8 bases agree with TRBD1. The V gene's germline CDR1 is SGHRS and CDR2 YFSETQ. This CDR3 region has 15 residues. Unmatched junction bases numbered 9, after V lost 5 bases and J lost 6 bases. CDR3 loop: CASSLRQGLPGELFF. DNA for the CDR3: TGCGCCAGCAGTCTCCGACAGGGGCTTCCCGGGGAGCTGTTTTTT. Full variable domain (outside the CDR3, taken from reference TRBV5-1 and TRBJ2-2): KAGVTQTPRYLIKTRGQQVTLSCSPISGHRSVSWYQQTPGQGLQFLFEYFSETQRNKGNFPGRFSGRQFSNSRSEMNVSTLELGDSALYLCASSLRQGLPGELFFGEGSRLTVL.

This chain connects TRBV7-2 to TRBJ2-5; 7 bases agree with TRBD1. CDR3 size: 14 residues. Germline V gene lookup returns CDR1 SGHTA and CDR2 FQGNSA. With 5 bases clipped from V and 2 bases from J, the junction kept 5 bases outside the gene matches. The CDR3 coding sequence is TGTGCCAGCAGCCCCCAGGGACAGCAAGAGACCCAGTACTTC. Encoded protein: CASSPQGQQETQYF.

The CDR3 spells CASSVGTDEQFF. The CDR3 region has the DNA TGTGCCAGCAGTGTGGGGACAGATGAGCAGTTCTTC. V gene TRBV2 combines with J gene TRBJ2-1, with TRBD1 matching 7 bases. V was pared by 4 bases and J by 8 bases, with 2 bases of the junction left unmatched. Germline CDR1 and CDR2: SNHLY and FYNNEI. There are 12 residues in the CDR3.

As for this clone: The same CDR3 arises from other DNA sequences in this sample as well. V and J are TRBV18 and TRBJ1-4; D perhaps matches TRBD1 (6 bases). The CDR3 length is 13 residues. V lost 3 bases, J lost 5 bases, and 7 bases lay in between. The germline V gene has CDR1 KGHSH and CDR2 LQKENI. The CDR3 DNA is TGTGCCAGCTCACCGAGGGGGAATGAAAAACTGTTTTTT. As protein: CASSPRGNEKLFF.